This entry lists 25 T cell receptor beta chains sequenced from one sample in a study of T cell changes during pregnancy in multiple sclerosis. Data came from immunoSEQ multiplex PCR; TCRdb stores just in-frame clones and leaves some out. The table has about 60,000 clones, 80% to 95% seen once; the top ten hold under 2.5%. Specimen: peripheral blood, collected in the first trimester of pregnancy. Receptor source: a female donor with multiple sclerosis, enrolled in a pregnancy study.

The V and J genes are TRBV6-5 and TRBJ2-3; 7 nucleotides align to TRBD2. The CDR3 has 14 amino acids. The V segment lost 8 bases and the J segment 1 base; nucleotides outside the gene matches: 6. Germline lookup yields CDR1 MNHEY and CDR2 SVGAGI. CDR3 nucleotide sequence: TGTGCCAGCCGAACCACTAGCGGCACAGATACGCAGTATTTT. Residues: CASRTTSGTDTQYF.

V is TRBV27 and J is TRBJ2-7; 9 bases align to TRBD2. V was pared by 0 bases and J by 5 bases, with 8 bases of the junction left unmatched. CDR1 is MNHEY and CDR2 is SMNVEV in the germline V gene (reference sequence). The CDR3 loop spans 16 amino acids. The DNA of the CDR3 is TGTGCCAGCAGTTTATCCGCGGGAGGGCCTTTAGACGAGCAGTACTTC. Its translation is CASSLSAGGPLDEQYF.

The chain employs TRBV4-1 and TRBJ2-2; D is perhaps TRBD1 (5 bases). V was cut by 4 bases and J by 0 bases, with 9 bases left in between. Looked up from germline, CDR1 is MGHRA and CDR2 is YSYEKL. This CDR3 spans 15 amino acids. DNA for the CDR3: TGCGCCAGCAGCCCCGGACAATCGAACACCGGGGAGCTGTTTTTT. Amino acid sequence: CASSPGQSNTGELFF.

CDR3 loop: CASSYGTSGTDTQYF. Written as DNA, the CDR3 is TGTGCCAGCAGTTACGGGACTAGCGGCACAGATACGCAGTATTTT. The chain employs TRBV6-6 and TRBJ2-3; 10 bases agree with TRBD2. Losses at the gene ends were 2 bases for V and 1 base for J; bases not matched to a gene: 0. This CDR3 has 15 amino acids. Per the germline V gene, CDR1 is MNHNY and CDR2 is SVGAGI (reference sequence).

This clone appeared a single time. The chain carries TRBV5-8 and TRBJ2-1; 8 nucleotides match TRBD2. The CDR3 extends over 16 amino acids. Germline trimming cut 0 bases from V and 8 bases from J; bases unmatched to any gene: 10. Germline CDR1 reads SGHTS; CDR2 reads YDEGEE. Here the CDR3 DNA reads TGTGCCAGCAGCTTGGGGGGGGGACTAGTCGGCTATGAGCAGTTCTTC. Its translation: CASSLGGGLVGYEQFF.

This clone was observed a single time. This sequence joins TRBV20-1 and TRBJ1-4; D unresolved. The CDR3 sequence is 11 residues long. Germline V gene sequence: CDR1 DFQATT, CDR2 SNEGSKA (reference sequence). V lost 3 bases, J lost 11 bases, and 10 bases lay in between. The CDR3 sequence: CSASSGYKLFF. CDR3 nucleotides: TGCAGTGCTAGTTCGGGATACAAACTGTTTTTT.

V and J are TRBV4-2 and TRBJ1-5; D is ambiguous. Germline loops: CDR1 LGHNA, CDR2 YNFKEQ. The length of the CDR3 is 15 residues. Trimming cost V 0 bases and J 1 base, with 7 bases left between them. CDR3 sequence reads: CASSQEGESNQPQHF. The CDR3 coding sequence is TGTGCCAGCAGCCAAGAGGGAGAGAGCAATCAGCCCCAGCATTTT.

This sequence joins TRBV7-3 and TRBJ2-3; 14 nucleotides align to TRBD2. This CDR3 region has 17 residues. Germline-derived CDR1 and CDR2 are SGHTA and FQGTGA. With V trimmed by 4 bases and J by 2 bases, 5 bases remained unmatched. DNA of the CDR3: TGTGCCAGCAGCTCTTGGACTAGCGGGAGGATCACAGATACGCAGTATTTT. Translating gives CASSSWTSGRITDTQYF.

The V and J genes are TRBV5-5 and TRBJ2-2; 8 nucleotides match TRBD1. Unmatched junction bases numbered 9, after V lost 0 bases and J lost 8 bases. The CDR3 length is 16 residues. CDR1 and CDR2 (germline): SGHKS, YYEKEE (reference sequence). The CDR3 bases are TGTGCCAGCAGCTTGGGACAGGGGACCCGGGCAGGGGAGCTGTTTTTT. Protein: CASSLGQGTRAGELFF.

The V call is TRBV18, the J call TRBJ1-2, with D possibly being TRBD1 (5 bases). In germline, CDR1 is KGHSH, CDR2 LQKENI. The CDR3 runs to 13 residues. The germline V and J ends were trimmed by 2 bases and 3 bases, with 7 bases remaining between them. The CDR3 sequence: CASSPDSYYGYTF. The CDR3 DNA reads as TGTGCCAGCTCACCAGACAGTTACTATGGCTACACCTTC.

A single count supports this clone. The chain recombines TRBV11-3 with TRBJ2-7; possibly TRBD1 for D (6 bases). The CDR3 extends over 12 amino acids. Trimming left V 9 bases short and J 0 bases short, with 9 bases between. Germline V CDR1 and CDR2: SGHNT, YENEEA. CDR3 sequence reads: CASEDSSYEQYF. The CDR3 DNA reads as TGTGCCAGTGAGGACAGCTCCTACGAGCAGTACTTC.

CDR3 nucleotide sequence: TGTGCCACCAGCAGACCGGACTGGGACAGTGGGGCTTTCTTT. This encodes CATSRPDWDSGAFF. The V call is TRBV15, the J call TRBJ1-1, with 7 bases that match TRBD1. The germline gives CDR1 LNHNV, CDR2 YYDKDF (reference sequence). V lost 2 bases to trimming and J lost 11 bases; unmatched junction nucleotides: 11. This CDR3 has 14 amino acids.

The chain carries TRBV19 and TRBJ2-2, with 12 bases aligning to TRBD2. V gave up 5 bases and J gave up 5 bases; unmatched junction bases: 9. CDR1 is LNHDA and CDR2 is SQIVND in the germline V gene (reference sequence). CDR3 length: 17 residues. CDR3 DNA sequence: TGTGCCAGTAGTGCCCGACTAGCGGGAGTTCGGACCGGGGAGCTGTTTTTT. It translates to CASSARLAGVRTGELFF.

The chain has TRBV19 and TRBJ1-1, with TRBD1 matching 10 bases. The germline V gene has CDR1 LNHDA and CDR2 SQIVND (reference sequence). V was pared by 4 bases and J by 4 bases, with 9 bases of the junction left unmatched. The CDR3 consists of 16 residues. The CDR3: CASSTTGGYSITEAFF. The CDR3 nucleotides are TGTGCCAGTAGTACGACAGGGGGCTACTCGATCACTGAAGCTTTCTTT.

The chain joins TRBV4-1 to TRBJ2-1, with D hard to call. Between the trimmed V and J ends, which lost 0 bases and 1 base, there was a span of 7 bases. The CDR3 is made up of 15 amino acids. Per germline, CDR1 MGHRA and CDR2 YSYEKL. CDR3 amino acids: CASSQDRSSYNEQFF. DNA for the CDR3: TGCGCCAGCAGCCAAGACAGGTCATCCTACAATGAGCAGTTCTTC.

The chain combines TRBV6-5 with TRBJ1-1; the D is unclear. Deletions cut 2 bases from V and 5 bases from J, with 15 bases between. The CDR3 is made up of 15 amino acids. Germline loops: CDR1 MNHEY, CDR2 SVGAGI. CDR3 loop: CASSYRGGRGTEAFF. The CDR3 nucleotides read TGTGCCAGCAGTTACAGAGGAGGGCGAGGGACTGAAGCTTTCTTT.

CDR3 coding DNA: TGTGCCAGCAGTTTACTCGGTGATAGGAGGTCCTACAATGAGCAGTTCTTC. As protein: CASSLLGDRRSYNEQFF. The V gene is TRBV27, the J gene TRBJ2-1; tentative D call: TRBD2 (5 bases). Per germline, CDR1 MNHEY and CDR2 SMNVEV (reference sequence). V dropped 2 bases and J dropped 1 base, with 15 bases sitting between them. This CDR3 contains 17 residues.

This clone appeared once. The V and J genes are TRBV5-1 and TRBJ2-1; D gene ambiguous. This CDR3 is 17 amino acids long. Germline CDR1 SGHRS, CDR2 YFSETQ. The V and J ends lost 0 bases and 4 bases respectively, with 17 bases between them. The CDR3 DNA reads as TGCGCCAGCAGCTTGGCCTTTTTATCAACCGAGTACAATGAGCAGTTCTTC. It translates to CASSLAFLSTEYNEQFF.

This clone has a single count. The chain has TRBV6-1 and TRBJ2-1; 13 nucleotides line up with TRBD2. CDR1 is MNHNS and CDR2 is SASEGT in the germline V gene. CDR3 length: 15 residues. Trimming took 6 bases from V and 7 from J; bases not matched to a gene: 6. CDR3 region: CASRLGLAGANEQFF. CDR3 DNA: TGTGCCAGCAGACTTGGACTAGCGGGAGCGAATGAGCAGTTCTTC.

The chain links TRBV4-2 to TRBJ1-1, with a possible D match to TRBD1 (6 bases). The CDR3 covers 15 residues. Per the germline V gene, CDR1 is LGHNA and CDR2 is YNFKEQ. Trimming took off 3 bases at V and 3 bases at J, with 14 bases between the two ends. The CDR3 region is CASSHDRDIDTEAFF. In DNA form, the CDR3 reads TGTGCCAGCAGCCACGACCGGGACATAGACACTGAAGCTTTCTTT.

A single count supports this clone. The CDR3 nucleotides are TGTGCCAGCAGTGCCCAGATGTCTGGGGCCAACGTCCTGACTTTC. It encodes CASSAQMSGANVLTF. V and J are TRBV6-6 and TRBJ2-6; no firm D call. Trimming took 5 bases from V and 1 from J, leaving 9 bases between them. Germline values: CDR1 MNHNY, CDR2 SVGAGI (reference sequence). This CDR3 has 15 amino acids.

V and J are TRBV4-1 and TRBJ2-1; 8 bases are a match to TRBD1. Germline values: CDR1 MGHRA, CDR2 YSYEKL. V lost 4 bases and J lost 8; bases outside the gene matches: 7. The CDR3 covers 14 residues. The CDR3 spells CASSPMQGADEQFF. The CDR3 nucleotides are TGCGCCAGCAGCCCCATGCAGGGGGCTGATGAGCAGTTCTTC.

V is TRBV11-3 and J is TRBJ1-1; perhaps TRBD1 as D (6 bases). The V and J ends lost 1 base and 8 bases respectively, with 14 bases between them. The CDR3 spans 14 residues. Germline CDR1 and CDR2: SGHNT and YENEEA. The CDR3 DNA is TGTGCCAGCAGCTTAGCCGGAGTACAGGGAGAAGCTTTCTTT. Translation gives CASSLAGVQGEAFF.

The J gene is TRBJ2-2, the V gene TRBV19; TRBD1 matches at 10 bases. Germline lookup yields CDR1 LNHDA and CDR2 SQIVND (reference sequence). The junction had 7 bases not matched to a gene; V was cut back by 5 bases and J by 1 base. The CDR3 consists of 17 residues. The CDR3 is CASSLQGQGLNTGELFF. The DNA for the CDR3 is TGTGCCAGTAGTCTACAGGGACAGGGGTTGAACACCGGGGAGCTGTTTTTT.

The CDR3 DNA reads TGTGCCAGCAGCGCGACTAGCGGGAGGGCCGTTGAGCAGTTCTTC. This encodes CASSATSGRAVEQFF. The chain couples TRBV6-4 to TRBJ2-1; the match to TRBD2 covers 14 bases. CDR3 length: 15 amino acids. The germline V gene has CDR1 MRHNA and CDR2 SNTAGT. V dropped 6 bases and J dropped 9; count of bases not matched to a gene: 7.